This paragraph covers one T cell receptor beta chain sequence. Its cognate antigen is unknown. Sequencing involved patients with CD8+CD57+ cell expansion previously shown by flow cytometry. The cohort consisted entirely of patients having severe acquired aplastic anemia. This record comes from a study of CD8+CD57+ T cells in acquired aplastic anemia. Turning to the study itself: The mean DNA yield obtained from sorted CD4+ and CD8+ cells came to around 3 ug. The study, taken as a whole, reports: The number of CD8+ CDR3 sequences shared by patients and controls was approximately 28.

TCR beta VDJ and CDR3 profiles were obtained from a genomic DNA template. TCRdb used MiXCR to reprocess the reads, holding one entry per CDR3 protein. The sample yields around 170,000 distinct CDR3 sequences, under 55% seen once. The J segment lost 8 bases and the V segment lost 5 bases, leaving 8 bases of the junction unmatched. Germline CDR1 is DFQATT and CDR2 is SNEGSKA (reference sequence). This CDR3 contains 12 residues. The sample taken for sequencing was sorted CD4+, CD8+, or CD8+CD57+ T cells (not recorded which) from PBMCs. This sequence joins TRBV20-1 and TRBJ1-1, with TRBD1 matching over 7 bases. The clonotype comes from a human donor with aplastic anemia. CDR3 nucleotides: TGCAGTGCTGTCGACAGGGAGTACGAAGCTTTCTTT. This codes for CSAVDREYEAFF.